A selection of T cell receptor beta chains follows, all from one sample in a study of blood T cell repertoires in COVID-19. Sequencing used immunoSEQ multiplex PCR; TCRdb keeps in-frame clones, though not all of them. The data show 250,000 to 300,000 clones, approximately 89% seen once. Material: peripheral blood. All receptors come from a woman aged 25 to 39 with COVID-19, enrolled during active disease. CDR3s include the opening cysteine and the closing phenylalanine or tryptophan. The D gene is left open where the match is weak. Size values are once, few and many counts, or a class for expanded clones, and some rows have none.

V	size	D	J	CDR3	DNA
TRBV6-1	.	TRBD2	TRBJ2-3	CASSESSGIGDTQYF	TGTGCCAGCAGTGAGTCTAGCGGGATTGGGGATACGCAGTATTTT
TRBV5-1	.	TRBD1	TRBJ2-1	CASSGGQGSYNEQFF	TGCGCCAGCAGCGGGGGACAGGGCTCCTACAATGAGCAGTTCTTC
TRBV18	.	TRBD1	TRBJ2-1	CASSPLETGVGEQFF	TGTGCCAGCTCACCACTGGAGACAGGGGTAGGTGAGCAGTTCTTC
TRBV19	once	.	TRBJ1-1	CASSNRGGREAFF	TGTGCCAGTAGTAACAGAGGAGGAAGGGAAGCTTTCTTT
TRBV24-1	.	TRBD1	TRBJ1-2	CATSDSSGQGIRGYTF	TGTGCCACCAGTGATTCGTCGGGACAGGGTATTAGGGGCTACACCTTC
TRBV10-1	.	.	TRBJ1-1	CASSKGTANTEAFF	TGCGCCAGCAGTAAAGGGACTGCCAACACTGAAGCTTTCTTT
TRBV7-9	.	TRBD1	TRBJ2-3	CASSGTGLRADTQYF	TGTGCCAGCAGCGGGACAGGGCTTAGAGCAGATACGCAGTATTTT
TRBV5-4	.	TRBD2	TRBJ2-2	CASRGGLAGAYTGELFF	TGTGCCAGCAGAGGTGGACTAGCGGGAGCCTACACCGGGGAGCTGTTTTTT
TRBV5-1	.	TRBD1	TRBJ1-2	CASSLAPGQGARRQSGYTF	TGCGCCAGCAGCTTGGCTCCGGGACAGGGGGCGCGAAGGCAAAGTGGCTACACCTTC
TRBV3-1/TRBV3-2	.	.	TRBJ2-7	CASSRGVYYEQYF	TGTGCCAGCAGCCGAGGTGTGTACTACGAGCAGTACTTC